This TCR beta chain was retrieved from a study of cytomegalovirus exposure and HLA in healthy donors. V was pared by 5 bases and J by 0 bases, with 11 bases between. There are 15 residues in the CDR3. The germline CDR1 and CDR2 sequences are SGHVT and SQSDAQ. This clone has only one observation. The antigen is undetermined. General study findings and limits: Many donors carried some public TCRs, although rarity characterized most TCR sequences.

In the PCR, 60 Vbeta and 13 Jbeta primers were used. Produced via immunoSEQ multiplex PCR; TCRdb's table is partial and in-frame only. The table records some 130,000 clones, 75% to 80% of them present only once. The sequence came from a male donor in good health and CMV-seronegative. V is TRBV7-4 and J is TRBJ1-5; D is possibly TRBD1 (6 bases). The sequenced sample was PBMCs. CDR3 coding DNA: TGTGCCAGCAGCATAGACAGGTATAGCAATCAGCCCCAGCATTTT. Protein: CASSIDRYSNQPQHF.